Listed here are 11 T cell receptor beta chains from one sample, sequenced in a study of post-analysis software for immune sequencing data. Points from the study as a whole: TRBV5-6, TRBV5-1 and TRBV20-1 were among about 5 TRBV segments more frequent in patients than controls.

For these TCRs, the target antigens are not known. Tagging with unique molecular identifiers was a feature of the TCR beta cDNA libraries. TCRdb used MiXCR to reprocess the PCR reads, holding one entry per CDR3 protein. The table has 750,000 to 950,000 distinct CDR3 sequences, about 57% seen once; the top ten hold about 4.8%. The sequencing input was blood. The origin of the receptors is a girl aged 10-17 years with multiple sclerosis.

This clonotype occurred a few times. V gene TRBV7-2 combines with J gene TRBJ2-1; D is perhaps TRBD1 (5 bases). This CDR3 has 15 amino acids. Trimming removed 5 bases from V and 5 bases from J, with 16 bases in between. Germline V lookup: CDR1 SGHTA, CDR2 FQGNSA. CDR3 in DNA: TGTGCCAGCAGCCTAGGGGCGGCCAGTCACAATGAGCAGTTCTTC. Translated, it gives CASSLGAASHNEQFF.

The chain employs TRBV2 and TRBJ2-7; 8 nucleotides match TRBD1. The J call may not be correct, given that the DNA end is closer to TRBJ2-5. CDR1 is SNHLY, CDR2 FYNNEI, per germline. The CDR3 extends over 16 amino acids. CDR3 bases: TGTGCCAGCAGTGAACGCATGCGGACAGGGAGGGAGACCCAGTACTTC. Translation: CASSERMRTGRETQYF.

Only a few counts were recorded for this clonotype. The chain couples TRBV7-8 to TRBJ2-5; a possible D gene is TRBD1 (5 bases). This CDR3 has 14 residues. Germline V gives CDR1 SGHVS, CDR2 FQNEAQ. The V end lost 5 bases, the J end lost 4 bases, and 14 bases lay between the germline ends. The CDR3 region has the DNA TGTGCCAGCAGCCTAAGCCCCCAGGGAGAGACCCAGTACTTC. Its protein is CASSLSPQGETQYF. The full variable domain, completed using reference TRBV7-8 and TRBJ2-5, is GAGVSQSPRYKVAKRGQDVALRCDPISGHVSLFWYQQALGQGPEFLTYFQNEAQLDKSGLPSDRFFAERPEGSVSTLKIQRTQQEDSAVYLCASSLSPQGETQYFGPGTRLLVL.

The genes are TRBV12-3 or TRBV12-4 and TRBJ2-1; TRBD2 agrees at 14 bases. The CDR3 has 16 amino acids. V gave up 6 bases and J gave up 7 bases; unmatched junction bases: 8. The CDR3 region is CASSPRLAGGPNEQFF. The DNA of the CDR3 is TGTGCCAGCAGCCCTAGACTAGCGGGAGGGCCAAATGAGCAGTTCTTC.

The table lists this clonotype with a few counts. The chain is built from TRBV18 and TRBJ2-7, with TRBD1 matching 9 bases. The V segment lost 2 bases and the J segment 1 base; nucleotides outside the gene matches: 6. Germline loops: CDR1 KGHSH, CDR2 LQKENI. The CDR3 is 16 residues long. The CDR3 nucleotides read TGTGCCAGCTCACCAACTACAGGGGGCGCTTCCTACGAGCAGTACTTC. Protein product: CASSPTTGGASYEQYF.

This clonotype turned up a few times. V is TRBV7-9 and J is TRBJ2-1; D possibly corresponds to TRBD1 (6 bases). Germline lookup yields CDR1 SEHNR and CDR2 FQNEAQ (reference sequence). V lost 3 bases and J 4 bases, leaving 13 bases between the germline ends. CDR3 size: 15 residues. The CDR3 coding sequence is TGTGCCAGCAGCTTTGGGGGCGAGGTTTACAATGAGCAGTTCTTC. Translation gives CASSFGGEVYNEQFF. The full variable domain, completed using reference TRBV7-9 and TRBJ2-1, is DTGVSQNPRHKITKRGQNVTFRCDPISEHNRLYWYRQTLGQGPEFLTYFQNEAQLEKSRLLSDRFSAERPKGSFSTLEIQRTEQGDSAMYLCASSFGGEVYNEQFFGPGTRLTVL.

The V call is TRBV29-1, the J call TRBJ1-5; TRBD1 might be the D (6 bases). The CDR3 sequence is 11 residues long. The germline V gene encodes CDR1 SQVTM and CDR2 ANQGSEA. Trimming took 8 bases from V and 4 from J, leaving 9 bases between them. CDR3 in amino acids: CSLQGNQPQHF. CDR3 coding DNA: TGCAGCTTACAGGGAAATCAGCCCCAGCATTTT.

Of note for this clonotype: The final CDR3 position lacks the conserved phenylalanine or tryptophan, pointing to a likely read error. The chain employs TRBV27 and TRBJ1-2, with D perhaps matching TRBD1 (5 bases). This CDR3 comprises 16 residues. Germline V CDR1 and CDR2: MNHEY, SMNVEV (reference sequence). Trimming cost V 4 bases and J 5 bases, with 20 bases left between them. CDR3 in DNA: TGTGCCAGCAGTTCCAGAGCAACTGGGACCACTTATGGCTACACCTCC. Its translation is CASSSRATGTTYGYTS.

This chain connects TRBV6-5 to TRBJ2-5; D gene ambiguous. This CDR3 has 15 residues. Trimming stripped 6 bases from V and 2 bases from J, with 16 bases between. Germline V gives CDR1 MNHEY, CDR2 SVGAGI. The CDR3 nucleotides read TGTGCCAGCAGCCCACTAATAGGGAATCAAGAGACCCAGTACTTC. Protein: CASSPLIGNQETQYF.

Comment on this clonotype: At one boundary the junction diverges from the germline segment, which might be a read error. The rearrangement uses TRBV7-9 and TRBJ2-5; unclear D gene. From germline, CDR1 is SEHNR and CDR2 FQNEAQ (reference sequence). The CDR3 covers 13 residues. The CDR3 is CASSFGVKEIQYF. The CDR3 nucleotides are TGTGCCAGCAGCTTTGGCGTGAAAGAGATCCAGTACTTC.

The chain couples TRBV29-1 to TRBJ1-2, with D unclear. V lost 2 bases and J lost 5, with 9 bases in between. CDR3 length: 12 amino acids. Germline CDR1 reads SQVTM; CDR2 reads ANQGSEA. CDR3 in DNA: TGCAGCGTTGAATATAGACGGTATGGCTACACCTTC. Translating gives CSVEYRRYGYTF.